This paragraph covers one TCR beta chain sequence. Deep-level running was used for the assay. Data came from immunoSEQ multiplex PCR; TCRdb stores just in-frame clones and leaves some out. The table lists approximately 500,000 clones, over 60% of them singletons. The CDR3 consists of 16 residues. CDR1 is SEHNR, CDR2 FQNEAQ, per germline (reference sequence). Losses at the gene ends were 1 base for V and 5 bases for J; bases not matched to a gene: 7. Genomic DNA came from 70 million to 100 million PBMCs in unsorted samples. This sample stems from a study of shared clonotypes between healthy human individuals.

This sequence originates from a middle-aged woman in good health. Some clones in this sample may be carry-over from other donors' samples. Sequencing was performed on PBMCs. V gene TRBV7-9 combines with J gene TRBJ2-2, with TRBD1 matching over 7 bases. CDR3 coding DNA: TGTGCCAGCAGCTTAGGCACCGGGACAGCAACCGGGGAGCTGTTTTTT. Translating it yields CASSLGTGTATGELFF.